The next 29 T cell receptor beta chains were all read from a single sample in a study of identical twins. TCRdb re-called the 5' RACE reads through MiXCR, storing one row per CDR3 protein. Among about 1.7 million distinct CDR3 sequences listed, about 32% were seen once. What was sequenced was cord blood. These receptors were taken from a newborn girl in good health.

The chain carries TRBV5-1 and TRBJ1-2; TRBD1 matches at 12 bases. This CDR3 comprises 15 residues. V dropped 2 bases and J dropped 7; count of bases not matched to a gene: 6. The germline gives CDR1 SGHRS, CDR2 YFSETQ. For the CDR3, the DNA is TGCGCCAGCAGCTTACCGGGACAGGGGGCTGGTGGCTACACCTTC. This gives the protein CASSLPGQGAGGYTF.

The V call is TRBV7-9, the J call TRBJ2-5, with TRBD2 matching over 10 bases. Gene TRBJ2-7 matches the end of the DNA better, so the J call may be wrong. CDR1 and CDR2 (germline): SEHNR, FQNEAQ (reference sequence). The CDR3 is 15 residues long. The CDR3 bases are TGTGCCAGCAGCTTAAACTTACTAGCGGGAAGCGAGCAGTACTTC. Its protein is CASSLNLLAGSEQYF.

The chain uses TRBV30 and TRBJ1-2; 10 nucleotides match TRBD1. CDR3 length equals 12 residues. V lost 5 bases and J lost 7; bases outside the gene matches: 4. CDR1 GTSNPN and CDR2 SVGIG come from the germline V gene (reference sequence). The CDR3 DNA follows: TGTGCCTGGGCGACAGGGGGCTTTGGCTACACCTTC. It codes for CAWATGGFGYTF.

The genes are TRBV3-1 and TRBJ2-7; tentative D call: TRBD2 (5 bases). The CDR3 spans 14 residues. Germline loops: CDR1 LGHDT, CDR2 YNNKEL (reference sequence). The germline V and J ends were trimmed by 0 bases and 5 bases, with 11 bases remaining between them. Here the CDR3 DNA reads TGTGCCAGCAGCCAAGACATGGAGGAAGACGAGCAGTACTTC. Its protein is CASSQDMEEDEQYF.

This clonotype was counted only a few times. This chain uses TRBV5-1 with TRBJ2-2; no firm D call. Trimming stripped 1 base from V and 6 bases from J, with 13 bases between. Germline V gene sequence: CDR1 SGHRS, CDR2 YFSETQ. This CDR3 is built from 15 residues. Here the CDR3 reads CASSLTAQRPGELFF. DNA of the CDR3: TGCGCCAGCAGCTTGACGGCCCAAAGACCCGGGGAGCTGTTTTTT.

The rearrangement uses TRBV4-2 and TRBJ2-1; 12 bases agree with TRBD2. The better agreement between TRBJ2-7 and the DNA end casts doubt on the J call. Germline V gene sequence: CDR1 LGHNA, CDR2 YNFKEQ. CDR3 length equals 18 residues. CDR3 sequence: CASSLRLAGERSYNEQYF. CDR3 nucleotides: TGTGCCAGCAGCCTCAGACTAGCGGGGGAAAGGTCCTACAATGAGCAGTACTTC.

The V gene is TRBV11-3, the J gene TRBJ2-7; no clear D. The CDR3 runs 15 residues. V was clipped by 0 bases and J by 2 bases, with 11 bases between them. Per germline, CDR1 SGHNT and CDR2 YENEEA. CDR3 sequence: CASSLDPIIPYEQYF. The CDR3 DNA reads TGTGCCAGCAGCTTAGATCCTATTATCCCCTACGAGCAGTACTTC.

This chain uses TRBV28 with TRBJ1-5, with TRBD1 as a possible D gene (6 bases). The length of the CDR3 is 17 residues. CDR1 MDHEN and CDR2 SYDVKM come from the germline V gene. The V end lost 1 base, the J end lost 0 bases, and 13 bases lay between the germline ends. The CDR3 here is CASSLSQGSYSNQPQHF. CDR3 nucleotide sequence: TGTGCCAGCAGTTTATCCCAGGGGTCCTATAGCAATCAGCCCCAGCATTTT.

The rearrangement joins TRBV9 to TRBJ2-1; 9 bases map to TRBD2. V lost 4 bases, J lost 4 bases, and 12 bases stayed unmatched. There are 17 residues in the CDR3. CDR1 and CDR2 (germline): SGDLS, YYNGEE. The CDR3 is CASSLPPSGTEYNEQFF. The CDR3 DNA sequence: TGTGCCAGCAGCCTTCCTCCTAGCGGGACGGAATACAATGAGCAGTTCTTC.

The chain uses TRBV14 and TRBJ2-5; either TRBD1 or TRBD2 may fit D (6 bases each). Per the germline V gene, CDR1 is SGHDN and CDR2 is FVKESK. V was pared by 4 bases and J by 11 bases, with 23 bases between. This CDR3 contains 15 residues. The DNA for the CDR3 is TGTGCCAGCAGCCGGGGGCTAGCGTATCACAATGAGCAGTACTTC. The encoded protein is CASSRGLAYHNEQYF.

V is TRBV7-8 and J is TRBJ1-1; TRBD1 might be the D (5 bases). V lost 2 bases, J lost 1 base, and 14 bases lay in between. The CDR3 is made up of 16 amino acids. Germline-derived CDR1 and CDR2 are SGHVS and FQNEAQ. CDR3 region: CASSLLRSQENTEAFF. CDR3 sequence (DNA): TGTGCCAGCAGCTTATTGAGGTCACAGGAGAACACTGAAGCTTTCTTT.

Regarding this clonotype: A much larger clonotype is one base distant, so this may be a read error. CDR3 sequence reads: CASSLLLADNGQFF. The DNA of the CDR3 is TGCGCCAGCAGCTTATTACTAGCGGACAATGGGCAGTTCTTC. J is TRBJ2-1 and V is TRBV5-1; 8 nucleotides match TRBD2. CDR1 SGHRS and CDR2 YFSETQ come from the germline V gene. The CDR3 is 14 residues long.

The chain is built from TRBV18 and TRBJ2-5; either TRBD1 or TRBD2 may fit D (5 bases each). The CDR3 has 16 residues. Germline loops: CDR1 KGHSH, CDR2 LQKENI. V was trimmed by 0 bases and J by 5 bases, leaving 16 bases between them. DNA of the CDR3: TGTGCCAGCTCACCACCGTACGACAGTGAGGGGGAGACCCAGTACTTC. This encodes CASSPPYDSEGETQYF. The full variable domain, its missing parts supplied by reference TRBV18 and TRBJ2-5, is NAGVMQNPRHLVRRRGQEARLRCSPMKGHSHVYWYRQLPEEGLKFMVYLQKENIIDESGMPKERFSAEFPKEGPSILRIQQVVRGDSAAYFCASSPPYDSEGETQYFGPGTRLLVL.

The chain has TRBV10-3 and TRBJ1-1; the match to TRBD1 covers 8 bases. V lost 2 bases and J lost 8; bases outside the gene matches: 13. This CDR3 spans 16 amino acids. Germline CDR1 and CDR2: ENHRY and SYGVKD. The CDR3 loop reads CAISEPGTGSPREAFF. In DNA form, the CDR3 reads TGTGCCATCAGTGAGCCGGGGACAGGTTCGCCGAGGGAAGCTTTCTTT.

This chain links TRBV20-1 with TRBJ2-3; TRBD1 agrees at 7 bases. The CDR3 sequence is 15 residues long. V lost 5 bases, J lost 5 bases, and 13 bases stayed unmatched. The germline V gene has CDR1 DFQATT and CDR2 SNEGSKA (reference sequence). DNA of the CDR3: TGCAGTGCTTCTATCCCCGGGACAGTGGGAGATACGCAGTATTTT. It translates to CSASIPGTVGDTQYF.

This clonotype appeared many times. The chain combines TRBV29-1 with TRBJ2-5; D is perhaps TRBD2 (7 bases). With 2 bases removed from V and 2 bases from J, the gap between germline ends came to 15 bases. Germline CDR1 reads SQVTM; CDR2 reads ANQGSEA. This CDR3 comprises 15 residues. The DNA of the CDR3 is TGCAGCGTTGAAAGGGAGGGACACTTACAAGAGACCCAGTACTTC. It yields the protein CSVEREGHLQETQYF.

This clonotype was counted between two and nine times. This rearrangement joins TRBV6-2 or TRBV6-3 to TRBJ2-3; D might be TRBD2 (5 bases). Trimming shortened V by 6 bases and J by 5 bases, and 18 bases separated the two germline ends. Germline assignment: CDR1 MNHEY and CDR2 SVGEGT. The CDR3 length is 15 residues. This CDR3 is CASSLVGGPEDTQYF. In nucleotides, the CDR3 is TGTGCCAGCAGCCTCGTCGGCGGGCCCGAAGATACGCAGTATTTT.

This clonotype has only a few counts. The J gene is TRBJ2-3, the V gene TRBV7-6, with 11 bases matching TRBD2. V was pared by 5 bases and J by 1 base, with 11 bases of the junction left unmatched. This CDR3 has 18 amino acids. CDR1 and CDR2 (germline): SGHVS, FNYEAQ. CDR3 sequence reads: CASSVLLIAGGCTDTQYF. The CDR3 DNA reads as TGTGCCAGCAGCGTACTACTTATAGCGGGAGGGTGCACAGATACGCAGTATTTT.

This clonotype showed up just a few times. The chain is built from TRBV12-3 or TRBV12-4 and TRBJ2-1; D could derive from TRBD1 or TRBD2 (5 bases each). The V end lost 5 bases, the J end lost 12 bases, and 17 bases lay between the germline ends. This CDR3 has 13 residues. The CDR3 DNA follows: TGTGCCAGCAGTAACCGCGAGGGGTCTGCGCAGTTCTTC. Protein sequence: CASSNREGSAQFF.

This clonotype was seen a few times. The chain recombines TRBV9 with TRBJ1-5; TRBD1 aligns across 8 bases. V lost 4 bases to trimming and J lost 5 bases; unmatched junction nucleotides: 8. Per germline, CDR1 SGDLS and CDR2 YYNGEE. CDR3 length: 15 residues. The DNA of the CDR3 is TGTGCCAGCAGCCCCCGGACAGGGTTTGATCAGCCCCAGCATTTT. Translation gives CASSPRTGFDQPQHF.

This clonotype was observed many times. The chain joins TRBV7-2 to TRBJ2-1; TRBD2 might be the D (5 bases). Deletions cut 6 bases from V and 7 bases from J, with 13 bases between. CDR3 length equals 13 residues. CDR1 is SGHTA and CDR2 is FQGNSA in the germline V gene. The CDR3 DNA is TGTGCCAGCAGGCTTTCTCTAGCTAATGAGCAGTTCTTC. Its protein product is CASRLSLANEQFF.

This clonotype was seen a single time. The junction departs from germline at one end; a sequencing error may be responsible. V and J are TRBV7-2 and TRBJ2-1; no clear D. This CDR3 is 15 amino acids long. Germline-derived CDR1 and CDR2 are SGHTA and FQGNSA. This CDR3 reads CASSLLGSYYSEQFF. As DNA, the CDR3 is TGTGCCAGCAGCTTACTAGGCTCTTACTACAGTGAGCAGTTCTTC.

This clonotype was recorded a few times. This rearrangement joins TRBV6-5 to TRBJ1-4, with no clear D. Trimming pared 6 bases from V and 10 bases from J, leaving 24 bases between. Per germline, CDR1 MNHEY and CDR2 SVGAGI. The CDR3 runs to 16 residues. The DNA for the CDR3 is TGTGCCAGCAGGTCCTCATTACTACAGAGTTCTGGAAAACTGTTTTTT. Protein product: CASRSSLLQSSGKLFF.

The chain has TRBV2 and TRBJ1-1; unclear D gene. With 0 bases removed from V and 11 bases from J, the gap between germline ends came to 13 bases. The germline V gene has CDR1 SNHLY and CDR2 FYNNEI. The CDR3 sequence is 13 residues long. The CDR3 nucleotides read TGTGCCAGCAGTGAAGCCCGGGTTAGGAGGGCTTTCTTT. Protein product: CASSEARVRRAFF.

This clonotype was detected a few times. The rearrangement uses TRBV6-5 and TRBJ2-1; 7 bases are a match to TRBD2. Per germline, CDR1 MNHEY and CDR2 SVGAGI. J lost 5 bases, V lost 0 bases, and 7 bases had no gene match. This CDR3 spans 16 amino acids. The DNA for the CDR3 is TGTGCCAGCAGTTACTCGAGTCGGGGGGTGGACAATGAGCAGTTCTTC. This codes for CASSYSSRGVDNEQFF.

The chain recombines TRBV21-1 with TRBJ1-2; the table assigns TRBD1, which was not confirmed against the DNA. TRBV21-1 is a pseudogene locus. The CDR3 consists of 17 residues. CDR3: CASSKVPRTGCCYGYTF. The CDR3 bases are TGTGCCAGCAGCAAAGTCCCTCGTACAGGGTGTTGCTATGGCTACACCTTC.

This clonotype was found a few times. The genes are TRBV20-1 and TRBJ1-5; 9 nucleotides line up with TRBD1. The CDR3 has 13 amino acids. Germline trimming cut 4 bases from V and 6 bases from J; bases unmatched to any gene: 4. Germline V gives CDR1 DFQATT, CDR2 SNEGSKA (reference sequence). The CDR3 protein is CSATTTGGQPQHF. As DNA, the CDR3 is TGCAGTGCTACCACGACAGGGGGTCAGCCCCAGCATTTT.

This clonotype has just a few counts. The rearrangement joins TRBV19 to TRBJ2-7; 8 bases match TRBD1. The CDR3 is 13 residues long. From germline, CDR1 is LNHDA and CDR2 SQIVND (reference sequence). Written as DNA, the CDR3 is TGTCTACCATGGGACAGGTTAATCTACGAGCAGTACTTC. Translation: CLPWDRLIYEQYF.

This clonotype was picked up a small number of times. The CDR3 nucleotides are TGTGCCAGCAGCTTAGGGACTAGCGGGGGGCGTGCCTACGAGCAGTACTTC. Protein product: CASSLGTSGGRAYEQYF. The V call is TRBV7-6, the J call TRBJ2-7, with 14 bases that match TRBD2. Germline values: CDR1 SGHVS, CDR2 FNYEAQ. The V gene end was trimmed by 1 base and the J gene end by 2 bases; junction bases not matched to a gene: 4. There are 17 residues in the CDR3.